This entry concerns a single T cell receptor beta chain. Its antigen is unidentified. In germline, CDR1 is MDHEN, CDR2 SYDVKM. The CDR3 covers 15 residues. V gave up 5 bases and J gave up 5 bases; unmatched junction bases: 6. Profiling relied on immunoSEQ multiplex PCR, and the TCRdb table lists in-frame clones only, not all of them. The repertoire has around 79,000 clones, around 80% of them found once; the top ten carry less than 20%. The data stem from a study of T cells in localized non-small cell lung cancer. Broader study findings: There was an association of higher blood T cell density with longer overall survival. When the top 100 tumor clones were examined, a median approximately 59 of them also appeared in the adjacent lung, which was paired and uninvolved.

The sample here was PBMCs, taken before any cancer treatment. The gene calls are TRBV28 and TRBJ2-5; 12 nucleotides agree with TRBD2. The source of this sequence is a man between 40 and 70 years old with stage II squamous cell lung carcinoma. CDR3 DNA sequence: TGTGCCAGCAGTCCCAGACTAGCGGGAGTGGAGACCCAGTACTTC. Its translation: CASSPRLAGVETQYF.